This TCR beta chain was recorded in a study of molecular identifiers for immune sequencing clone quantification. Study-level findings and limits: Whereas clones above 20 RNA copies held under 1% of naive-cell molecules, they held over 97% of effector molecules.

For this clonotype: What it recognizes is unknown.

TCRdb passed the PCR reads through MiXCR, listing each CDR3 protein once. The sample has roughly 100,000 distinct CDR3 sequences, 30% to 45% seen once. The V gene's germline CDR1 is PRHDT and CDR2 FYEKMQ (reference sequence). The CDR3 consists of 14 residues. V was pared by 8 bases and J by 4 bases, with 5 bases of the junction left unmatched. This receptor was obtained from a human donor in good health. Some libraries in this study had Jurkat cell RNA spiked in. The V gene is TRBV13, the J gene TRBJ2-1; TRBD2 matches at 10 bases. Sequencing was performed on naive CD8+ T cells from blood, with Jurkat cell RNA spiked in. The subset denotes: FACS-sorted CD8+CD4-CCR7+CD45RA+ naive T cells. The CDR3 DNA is TGTGCCAGCCTCACTAGCGGGGTATACAATGAGCAGTTCTTC. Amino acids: CASLTSGVYNEQFF.